The 18 T cell receptor beta chains below all came from one sample that was sequenced in a study of cytomegalovirus exposure and HLA in healthy donors. The PCR employed 60 Vbeta primers together with 13 Jbeta primers. Generated by immunoSEQ multiplex PCR, the TCRdb table keeps only in-frame clones and is missing some. The table records 200,000 to 300,000 clones, 84% of them present only once. Material for sequencing was PBMCs. The receptors were sampled from a woman aged 40 to 50 in good health and CMV-seropositive.

The rearrangement links TRBV28 to TRBJ2-3, with 12 positions matching TRBD1. In germline, CDR1 is MDHEN, CDR2 SYDVKM. This CDR3 has 15 amino acids. V dropped 3 bases and J dropped 2; count of bases not matched to a gene: 0. The CDR3 is CASSLGQGATDTQYF. The DNA of the CDR3 is TGTGCCAGCAGTTTGGGACAGGGGGCCACAGATACGCAGTATTTT.

The rearrangement uses TRBV7-9 and TRBJ2-7; the D is unclear. V gave up 7 bases and J gave up 1 base, with 14 bases separating them. CDR3 length: 14 residues. Germline V gives CDR1 SEHNR, CDR2 FQNEAQ (reference sequence). CDR3 loop: CASTRPPVSYEQYF. DNA for the CDR3: TGTGCCAGCACCCGCCCCCCGGTTTCCTACGAGCAGTACTTC. Filled out from reference TRBV7-9 and TRBJ2-7, the complete variable domain reads DTGVSQNPRHKITKRGQNVTFRCDPISEHNRLYWYRQTLGQGPEFLTYFQNEAQLEKSRLLSDRFSAERPKGSFSTLEIQRTEQGDSAMYLCASTRPPVSYEQYFGPGTRLTVT.

The chain joins TRBV30 to TRBJ2-3, with a tentative D call TRBD1 (6 bases). Germline CDR1 GTSNPN, CDR2 SVGIG (reference sequence). CDR3 length: 14 amino acids. Between the trimmed V and J ends, which lost 0 bases and 0 bases, there was a span of 7 bases. The CDR3 spells CAWSVDSSTDTQYF. CDR3 coding DNA: TGTGCCTGGAGTGTGGACAGCAGCACAGATACGCAGTATTTT.

Of note for this clone: The junction does not match germline at one end; this may be a read error. This chain links TRBV29-1 with TRBJ2-1, with TRBD1 matching over 8 bases. CDR1 and CDR2 (germline): SQVTM, ANQGSEA. The CDR3 spans 13 residues. CDR3 loop: CSAAGGSHNEQFF. Written as DNA, the CDR3 is TGCAGCGCCGCAGGGGGCTCCCACAATGAGCAGTTCTTC.

This clone was observed a handful of times. Other DNA sequences from this sample encode an identical CDR3 as well. The rearrangement uses TRBV27 and TRBJ2-3; TRBD2 aligns across 7 bases. Trimming cost V 2 bases and J 0 bases; bases outside gene matches: 8. This CDR3 region has 17 residues. The V gene's germline CDR1 is MNHEY and CDR2 SMNVEV (reference sequence). For the CDR3, the DNA is TGTGCCAGCAGTTTACGGTCTAGCGGAACTAGCACAGATACGCAGTATTTT. Protein sequence: CASSLRSSGTSTDTQYF.

The genes are TRBV7-3 and TRBJ1-1; 11 nucleotides agree with TRBD1. V lost 1 base, J lost 6 bases, and 4 bases stayed unmatched. The CDR3 totals 15 residues. CDR1 and CDR2 (germline): SGHTA, FQGTGA. The CDR3 nucleotides are TGTGCCAGCAGCTTAATGGACAGGGGGCTATCTGAAGCTTTCTTT. Protein: CASSLMDRGLSEAFF.

The chain is built from TRBV10-3 and TRBJ2-7; 7 nucleotides align to TRBD1. Trimming at V came to 7 bases and at J to 5 bases, leaving 8 bases not matched to a gene. Per the germline V gene, CDR1 is ENHRY and CDR2 is SYGVKD. The CDR3 is 13 amino acids. CDR3 loop: CAINPTQGNEQYF. The CDR3 region has the DNA TGTGCCATCAACCCAACACAGGGGAACGAGCAGTACTTC.

This sequence joins TRBV6-1 and TRBJ2-7; D call uncertain. Germline V gene data show CDR1 as MNHNS and CDR2 as SASEGT. Trimming took off 0 bases at V and 7 bases at J, with 13 bases between the two ends. There are 14 residues in the CDR3. The CDR3 reads CASSEALRVSEQYF. CDR3 sequence (DNA): TGTGCCAGCAGTGAAGCGCTTCGAGTATCTGAGCAGTACTTC.

The V and J genes are TRBV7-8 and TRBJ2-6; 8 bases align to TRBD1. The V segment lost 8 bases and the J segment 0 bases; nucleotides outside the gene matches: 6. Germline V gives CDR1 SGHVS, CDR2 FQNEAQ. The CDR3 sequence is 16 residues long. DNA of the CDR3: TGTGCCAGCGGACAGGGTGGTAGCTCTGGGGCCAACGTCCTGACTTTC. It is translated as CASGQGGSSGANVLTF.

The chain uses TRBV28 and TRBJ2-7; perhaps TRBD2 as D (5 bases). The V and J ends lost 2 bases and 3 bases respectively, with 5 bases between them. The CDR3 is made up of 12 amino acids. The germline V gene has CDR1 MDHEN and CDR2 SYDVKM. The CDR3 spells CASSLRDYEQYF. CDR3 DNA sequence: TGTGCCAGCAGTTTACGGGACTACGAGCAGTACTTC.

Concerning this clone itself: At one of its ends the junction is not consistent with the germline gene, which may arise from a read error. This chain joins TRBV2 and TRBJ1-2; TRBD1 aligns across 8 bases. The CDR3 is 14 amino acids. Germline CDR1 is SNHLY and CDR2 is FYNNEI. CDR3 amino acids: CASREGQGNYGYTF. The CDR3, as DNA: TGTGCCAGCAGAGAAGGACAGGGAAACTATGGCTACACCTTC.

The chain has TRBV10-3 and TRBJ2-1, with 9 bases that match TRBD2. V gave up 4 bases and J gave up 8 bases; unmatched junction bases: 0. The germline V gene encodes CDR1 ENHRY and CDR2 SYGVKD. This CDR3 region has 12 residues. The CDR3 DNA is TGTGCCATCAGTGGCGGGAGGGATGAGCAGTTCTTC. Translated: CAISGGRDEQFF.

V and J are TRBV19 and TRBJ1-5; possible D gene TRBD1, 6 bases. Trimming cost V 7 bases and J 4 bases, with 14 bases left between them. Germline lookup yields CDR1 LNHDA and CDR2 SQIVND (reference sequence). CDR3 length: 14 residues. The CDR3 DNA sequence: TGTGCCAGTATCGATGTCAGGGGTAATCAGCCCCAGCATTTT. Encoded protein: CASIDVRGNQPQHF.

In its sample, this clone was seen many times. The chain joins TRBV19 to TRBJ1-4, with 7 bases matching TRBD1. The CDR3 is 17 amino acids. Germline-derived CDR1 and CDR2 are LNHDA and SQIVND (reference sequence). The ends lost 1 base at V and 4 bases at J; junction bases unmatched: 9. Here the CDR3 reads CASSIGPGGRINEKLFF. As DNA, the CDR3 is TGTGCCAGTAGTATAGGCCCAGGGGGACGAATTAATGAAAAACTGTTTTTT.

This clone was observed a few times. The rearrangement uses TRBV11-2 and TRBJ2-6; the D is unclear. The germline CDR1 and CDR2 sequences are SGHAT and FQNNGV. V dropped 5 bases and J dropped 4 bases, with 12 bases sitting between them. This CDR3 spans 15 amino acids. DNA for the CDR3: TGTGCCAGCAGCCCAGACACGCTGGGGGCCAACGTCCTGACTTTC. Its translation: CASSPDTLGANVLTF. Variable domain in full (rest from reference TRBV11-2 and TRBJ2-6): EAGVAQSPRYKIIEKRQSVAFWCNPISGHATLYWYQQILGQGPKLLIQFQNNGVVDDSQLPKDRFSAERLKGVDSTLKIQPAKLEDSAVYLCASSPDTLGANVLTFGAGSRLTVL.

J is TRBJ2-2 and V is TRBV7-9, with 8 bases identical to TRBD1. The J segment lost 2 bases and the V segment lost 5 bases, leaving 7 bases of the junction unmatched. The CDR3 length is 16 residues. Germline loops: CDR1 SEHNR, CDR2 FQNEAQ (reference sequence). CDR3 loop: CASSPIGQGNTGELFF. CDR3 nucleotides: TGTGCCAGCAGCCCTATCGGACAGGGAAACACCGGGGAGCTGTTTTTT.

J is TRBJ2-6 and V is TRBV10-1, with 9 bases identical to TRBD1. The CDR3 runs to 17 residues. Trimming took 9 bases from V and 3 from J; bases not matched to a gene: 12. The germline V gene has CDR1 WNHNN and CDR2 SYGVQD (reference sequence). This CDR3 reads CARPEQGAANGANVLTF. CDR3 coding DNA: TGCGCCAGGCCGGAACAGGGGGCAGCGAATGGGGCCAACGTCCTGACTTTC.

The rearrangement uses TRBV27 and TRBJ1-5; D perhaps matches TRBD1 (5 bases). Germline V gene data show CDR1 as MNHEY and CDR2 as SMNVEV (reference sequence). The CDR3 contains 16 residues. Deletions cut 0 bases from V and 1 base from J, with 10 bases between. The CDR3 nucleotides are TGTGCCAGCAGTTTATCGTATCGGGGGAGCAATCAGCCCCAGCATTTT. Protein product: CASSLSYRGSNQPQHF.